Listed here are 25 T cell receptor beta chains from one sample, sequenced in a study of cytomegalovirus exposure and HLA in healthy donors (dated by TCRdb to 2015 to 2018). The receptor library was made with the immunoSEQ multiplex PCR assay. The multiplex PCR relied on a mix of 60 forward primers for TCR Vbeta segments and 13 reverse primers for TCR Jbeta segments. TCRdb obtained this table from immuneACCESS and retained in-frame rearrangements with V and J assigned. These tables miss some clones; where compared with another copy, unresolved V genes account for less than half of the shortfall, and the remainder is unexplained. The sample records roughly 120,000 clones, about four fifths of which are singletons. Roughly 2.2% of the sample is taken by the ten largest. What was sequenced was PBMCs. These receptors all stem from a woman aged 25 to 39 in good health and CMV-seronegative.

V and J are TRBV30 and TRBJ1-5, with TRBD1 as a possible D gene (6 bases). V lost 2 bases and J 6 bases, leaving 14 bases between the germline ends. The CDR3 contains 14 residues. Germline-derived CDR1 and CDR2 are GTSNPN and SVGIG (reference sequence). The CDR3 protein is CAWSPRGGVQPQHF. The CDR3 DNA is TGTGCCTGGAGTCCGAGGGGGGGAGTTCAGCCCCAGCATTTT. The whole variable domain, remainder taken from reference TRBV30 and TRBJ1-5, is SQTIHQWPATLVQPVGSPLSLECTVEGTSNPNLYWYRQAAGRGLQLLFYSVGIGQISSEVPQNLSASRPQDRQFILSSKKLLLSDSGFYLCAWSPRGGVQPQHFGDGTRLSIL.

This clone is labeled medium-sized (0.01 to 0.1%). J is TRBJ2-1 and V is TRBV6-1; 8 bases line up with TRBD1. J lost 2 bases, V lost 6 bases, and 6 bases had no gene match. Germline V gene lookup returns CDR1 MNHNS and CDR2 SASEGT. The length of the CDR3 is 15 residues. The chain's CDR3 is CASSPQTGAYNEQFF. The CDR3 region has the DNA TGTGCCAGCAGCCCACAGACAGGGGCCTACAATGAGCAGTTCTTC.

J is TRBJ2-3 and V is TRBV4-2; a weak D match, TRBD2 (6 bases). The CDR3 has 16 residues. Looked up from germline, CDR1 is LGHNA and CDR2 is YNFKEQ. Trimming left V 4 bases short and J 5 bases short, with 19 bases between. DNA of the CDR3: TGTGCCAGCAGCCCTGAGTGGAGGGGCCGCGGAGATACGCAGTATTTT. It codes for CASSPEWRGRGDTQYF.

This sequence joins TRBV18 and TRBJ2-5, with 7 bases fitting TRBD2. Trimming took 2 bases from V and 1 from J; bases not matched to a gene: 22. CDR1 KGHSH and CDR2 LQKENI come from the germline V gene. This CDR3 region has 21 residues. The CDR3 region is CASSPLDRIGRGSGAQETQYF. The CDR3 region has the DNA TGTGCCAGCTCACCATTGGACCGAATAGGGCGCGGAAGCGGGGCCCAAGAGACCCAGTACTTC.

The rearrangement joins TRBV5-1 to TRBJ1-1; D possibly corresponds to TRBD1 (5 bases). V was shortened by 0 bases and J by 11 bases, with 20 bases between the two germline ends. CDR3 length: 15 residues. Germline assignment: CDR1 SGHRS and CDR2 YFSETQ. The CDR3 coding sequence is TGCGCCAGCAGCTTGGCCGGGGGTGTCAGTGGTGGGGCTTTCTTT. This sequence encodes CASSLAGGVSGGAFF.

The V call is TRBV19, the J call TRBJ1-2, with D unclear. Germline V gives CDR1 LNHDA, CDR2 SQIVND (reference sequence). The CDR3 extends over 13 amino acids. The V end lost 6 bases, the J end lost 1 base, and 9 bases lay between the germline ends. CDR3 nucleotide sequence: TGTGCCAGTAGGCCCGGGATTAACTATGGCTACACCTTC. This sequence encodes CASRPGINYGYTF.

The CDR3 spells CASSQGGYGYTF. Written as DNA, the CDR3 is TGTGCCAGTAGCCAGGGGGGCTATGGCTACACCTTC. The chain has TRBV19 and TRBJ1-2, with 7 bases identical to TRBD1. With 6 bases clipped from V and 4 bases from J, the junction kept 2 bases outside the gene matches. The CDR3 extends over 12 amino acids. The germline V gene has CDR1 LNHDA and CDR2 SQIVND (reference sequence). Full variable domain (missing parts from reference TRBV19 and TRBJ1-2): DGGITQSPKYLFRKEGQNVTLSCEQNLNHDAMYWYRQDPGQGLRLIYYSQIVNDFQKGDIAEGYSVSREKKESFPLTVTSAQKNPTAFYLCASSQGGYGYTFGSGTRLTVV.

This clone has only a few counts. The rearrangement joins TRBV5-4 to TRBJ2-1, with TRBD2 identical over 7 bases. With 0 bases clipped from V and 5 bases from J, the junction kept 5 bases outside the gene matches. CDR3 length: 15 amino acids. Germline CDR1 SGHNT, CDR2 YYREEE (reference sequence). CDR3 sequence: CASSLEGLADNEQFF. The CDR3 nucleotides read TGTGCCAGCAGCTTGGAGGGTCTAGCGGACAATGAGCAGTTCTTC.

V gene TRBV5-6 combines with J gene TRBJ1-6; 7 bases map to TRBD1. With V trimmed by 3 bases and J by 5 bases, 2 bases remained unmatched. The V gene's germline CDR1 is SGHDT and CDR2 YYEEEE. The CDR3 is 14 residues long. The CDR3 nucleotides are TGTGCCAGCAGCTCGGGACAGAATAATTCACCCCTCCACTTT. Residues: CASSSGQNNSPLHF.

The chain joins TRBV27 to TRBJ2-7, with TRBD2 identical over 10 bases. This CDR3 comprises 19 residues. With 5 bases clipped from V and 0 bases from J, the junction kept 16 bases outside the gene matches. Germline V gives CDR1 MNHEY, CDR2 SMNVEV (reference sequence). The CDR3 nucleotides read TGTGCCAGCAGTCCTCGGTGGGTTCTAGCGGGAGAGTACTCCTACGAGCAGTACTTC. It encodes CASSPRWVLAGEYSYEQYF.

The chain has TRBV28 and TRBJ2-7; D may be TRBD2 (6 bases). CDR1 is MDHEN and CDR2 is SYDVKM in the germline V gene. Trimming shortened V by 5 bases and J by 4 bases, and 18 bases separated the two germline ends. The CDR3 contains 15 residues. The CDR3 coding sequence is TGTGCCAGCAGTCCCAACGGGGGAGAACTGTACGAGCAGTACTTC. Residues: CASSPNGGELYEQYF.

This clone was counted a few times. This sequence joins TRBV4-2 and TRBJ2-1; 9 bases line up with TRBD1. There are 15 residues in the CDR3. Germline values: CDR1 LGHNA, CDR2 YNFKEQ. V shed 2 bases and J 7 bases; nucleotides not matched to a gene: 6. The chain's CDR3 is CASSQSDRGSNEQFF. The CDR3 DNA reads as TGTGCCAGCAGCCAATCGGACAGGGGTTCGAATGAGCAGTTCTTC.

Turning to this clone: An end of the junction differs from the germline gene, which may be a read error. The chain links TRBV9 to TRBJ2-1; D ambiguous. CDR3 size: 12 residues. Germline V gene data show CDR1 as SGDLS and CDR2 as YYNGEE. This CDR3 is CASSVAGNKQFF. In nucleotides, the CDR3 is TGTGCCAGCAGCGTAGCTGGCAATAAGCAGTTCTTC. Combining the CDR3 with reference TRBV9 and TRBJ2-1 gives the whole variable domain DSGVTQTPKHLITATGQRVTLRCSPRSGDLSVYWYQQSLDQGLQFLIQYYNGEERAKGNILERFSAQQFPDLHSELNLSSLELGDSALYFCASSVAGNKQFFGPGTRLTVL.

In nucleotides, the CDR3 is TGTGCCAGCAGTGCGGGACAGGGTCCAGATACGCAGTATTTT. Its translation: CASSAGQGPDTQYF. V usage is TRBV5-4 and J usage is TRBJ2-3, with 9 bases matching TRBD1. This CDR3 is 14 amino acids long. Trimming took 5 bases from V and 4 from J; bases not matched to a gene: 5. Per germline, CDR1 SGHNT and CDR2 YYREEE (reference sequence).

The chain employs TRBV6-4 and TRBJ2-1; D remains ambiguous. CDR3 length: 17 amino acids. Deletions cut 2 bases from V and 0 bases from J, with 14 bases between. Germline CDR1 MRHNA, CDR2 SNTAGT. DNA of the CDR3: TGTGCCAGCAGTGACGAGAGGCCAATACACTCCTACAATGAGCAGTTCTTC. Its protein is CASSDERPIHSYNEQFF.

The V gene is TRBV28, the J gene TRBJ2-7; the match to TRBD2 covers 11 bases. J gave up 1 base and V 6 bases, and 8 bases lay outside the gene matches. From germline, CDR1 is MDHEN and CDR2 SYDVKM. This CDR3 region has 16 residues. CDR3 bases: TGTGCCAGCAGAACCGAAGGGACTAGCGGTTCCTACGAGCAGTACTTC. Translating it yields CASRTEGTSGSYEQYF.

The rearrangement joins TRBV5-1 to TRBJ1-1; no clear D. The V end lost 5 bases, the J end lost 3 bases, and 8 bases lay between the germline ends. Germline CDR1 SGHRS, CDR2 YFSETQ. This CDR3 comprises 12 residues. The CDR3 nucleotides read TGCGCCAGCAGGTCCGGGGACACTGAAGCTTTCTTT. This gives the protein CASRSGDTEAFF.

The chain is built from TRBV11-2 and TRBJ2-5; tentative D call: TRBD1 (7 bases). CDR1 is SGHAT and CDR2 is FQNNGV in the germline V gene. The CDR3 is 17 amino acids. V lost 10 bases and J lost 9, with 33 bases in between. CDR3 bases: TGTGCCACCACAAGGGGGGACGACAGGGTCCCGGTGTCGGCCCAGTACTTC. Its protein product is CATTRGDDRVPVSAQYF.

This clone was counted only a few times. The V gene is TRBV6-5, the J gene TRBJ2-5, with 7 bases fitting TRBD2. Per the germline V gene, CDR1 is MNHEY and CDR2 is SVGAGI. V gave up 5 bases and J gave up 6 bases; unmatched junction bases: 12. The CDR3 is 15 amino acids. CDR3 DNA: TGTGCCAGCAGTCTAGCGGAGCTGGGGGGGAAGACCCAGTACTTC. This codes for CASSLAELGGKTQYF.

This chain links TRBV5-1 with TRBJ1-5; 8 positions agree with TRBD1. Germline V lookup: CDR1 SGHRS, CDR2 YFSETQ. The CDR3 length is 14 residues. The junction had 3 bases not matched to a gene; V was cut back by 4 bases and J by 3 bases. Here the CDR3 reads CASSAGQDNQPQHF. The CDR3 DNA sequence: TGCGCCAGCAGCGCGGGACAGGACAATCAGCCCCAGCATTTT.

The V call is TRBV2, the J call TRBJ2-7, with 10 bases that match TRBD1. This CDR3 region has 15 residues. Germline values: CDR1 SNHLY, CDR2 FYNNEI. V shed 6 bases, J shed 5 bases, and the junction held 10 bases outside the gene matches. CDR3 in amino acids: CASRRGTGVVDEQYF. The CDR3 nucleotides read TGTGCCAGCAGGAGGGGGACAGGGGTCGTCGACGAGCAGTACTTC.

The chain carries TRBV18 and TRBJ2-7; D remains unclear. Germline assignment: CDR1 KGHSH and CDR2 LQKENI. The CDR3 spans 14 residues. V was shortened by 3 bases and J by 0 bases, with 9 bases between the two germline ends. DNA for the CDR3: TGTGCCAGCTCACCGGCATTAAGCTCCTACGAGCAGTACTTC. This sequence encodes CASSPALSSYEQYF.

CDR3 coding DNA: TGTGCCAGCAGCGAGCGGGACGCCTCGAATGAGCAGTTCTTC. Protein sequence: CASSERDASNEQFF. This chain connects TRBV7-6 to TRBJ2-1, with 7 bases identical to TRBD2. Germline V gene sequence: CDR1 SGHVS, CDR2 FNYEAQ. Losses at the gene ends were 5 bases for V and 7 bases for J; bases not matched to a gene: 8. There are 14 residues in the CDR3.

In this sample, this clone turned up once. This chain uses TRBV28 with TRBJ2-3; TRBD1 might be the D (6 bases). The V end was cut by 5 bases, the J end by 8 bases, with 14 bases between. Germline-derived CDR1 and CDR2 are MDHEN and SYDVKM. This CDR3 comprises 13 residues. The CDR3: CASSRQIQGTQYF. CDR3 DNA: TGTGCCAGCAGTAGGCAGATACAGGGTACGCAGTATTTT.

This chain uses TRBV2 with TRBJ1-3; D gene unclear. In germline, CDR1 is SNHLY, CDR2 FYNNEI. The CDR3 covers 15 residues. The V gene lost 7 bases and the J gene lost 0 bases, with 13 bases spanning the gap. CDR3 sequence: CASNGGKSSGNTIYF. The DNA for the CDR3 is TGTGCCAGCAACGGCGGGAAATCCTCTGGAAACACCATATATTTT.